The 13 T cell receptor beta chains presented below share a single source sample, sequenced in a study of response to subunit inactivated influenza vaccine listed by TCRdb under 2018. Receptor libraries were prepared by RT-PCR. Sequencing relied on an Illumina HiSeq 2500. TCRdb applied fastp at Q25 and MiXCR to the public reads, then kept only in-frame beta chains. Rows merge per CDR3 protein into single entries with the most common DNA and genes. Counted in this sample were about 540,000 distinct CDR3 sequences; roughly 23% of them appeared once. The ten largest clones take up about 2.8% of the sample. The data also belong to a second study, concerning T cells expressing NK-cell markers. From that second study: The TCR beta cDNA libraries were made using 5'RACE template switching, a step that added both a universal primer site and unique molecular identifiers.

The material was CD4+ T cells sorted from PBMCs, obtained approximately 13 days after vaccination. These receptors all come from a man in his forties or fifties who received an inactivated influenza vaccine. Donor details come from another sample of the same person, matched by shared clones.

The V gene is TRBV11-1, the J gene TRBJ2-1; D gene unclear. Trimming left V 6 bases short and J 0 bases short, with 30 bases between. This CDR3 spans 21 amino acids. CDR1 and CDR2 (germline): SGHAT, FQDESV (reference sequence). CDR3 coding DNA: TGTGCCAGCAGTTTTTACGGTTTTGGCCCGTCAGTCGCTAGCTCCTACAATGAGCAGTTCTTC. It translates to CASSFYGFGPSVASSYNEQFF.

The CDR3 is CASSLRQGNWGPRPEAFF. The CDR3 DNA follows: TGTGCCAGCAGCTTACGACAGGGGAATTGGGGCCCGAGACCTGAAGCTTTCTTT. V and J are TRBV11-2 and TRBJ1-1; 8 bases line up with TRBD1. The V gene end was trimmed by 2 bases and the J gene end by 6 bases; junction bases not matched to a gene: 17. The germline CDR1 and CDR2 sequences are SGHAT and FQNNGV. This CDR3 has 18 amino acids. Based on the CDR3 plus reference TRBV11-2 and TRBJ1-1, the full variable domain is EAGVAQSPRYKIIEKRQSVAFWCNPISGHATLYWYQQILGQGPKLLIQFQNNGVVDDSQLPKDRFSAERLKGVDSTLKIQPAKLEDSAVYLCASSLRQGNWGPRPEAFFGQGTRLTVV.

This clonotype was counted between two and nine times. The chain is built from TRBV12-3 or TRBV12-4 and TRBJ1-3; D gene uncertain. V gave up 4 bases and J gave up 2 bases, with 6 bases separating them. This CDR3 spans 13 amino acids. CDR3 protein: CASSSTTGNTIYF. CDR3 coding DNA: TGTGCCAGCAGTTCCACGACTGGAAACACCATATATTTT.

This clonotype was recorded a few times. CDR3 in DNA: TGTGCCAGCAGCTTAGTTTCCCGAGGGGGGTCTGGTTATGAGCAGTTCTTC. Its protein product is CASSLVSRGGSGYEQFF. The J gene is TRBJ2-1, the V gene TRBV7-2, with D perhaps given as TRBD1 or TRBD2 (6 bases each). CDR1 and CDR2 (germline): SGHTA, FQGNSA. V shed 1 base and J shed 8 bases, with 21 bases lying between them. This CDR3 spans 17 amino acids. The full variable domain, its missing parts supplied by reference TRBV7-2 and TRBJ2-1, is GAGVSQSPSNKVTEKGKDVELRCDPISGHTALYWYRQSLGQGLEFLIYFQGNSAPDKSGLPSDRFSAERTGGSVSTLTIQRTQQEDSAVYLCASSLVSRGGSGYEQFFGPGTRLTVL.

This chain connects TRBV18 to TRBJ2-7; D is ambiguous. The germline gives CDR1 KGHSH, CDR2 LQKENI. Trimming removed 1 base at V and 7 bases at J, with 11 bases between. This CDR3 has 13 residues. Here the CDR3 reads CASSPLAMGEQYF. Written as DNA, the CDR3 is TGTGCCAGCTCACCACTCGCAATGGGGGAGCAGTACTTC. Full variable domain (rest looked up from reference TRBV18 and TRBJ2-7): NAGVMQNPRHLVRRRGQEARLRCSPMKGHSHVYWYRQLPEEGLKFMVYLQKENIIDESGMPKERFSAEFPKEGPSILRIQQVVRGDSAAYFCASSPLAMGEQYFGPGTRLTVT.

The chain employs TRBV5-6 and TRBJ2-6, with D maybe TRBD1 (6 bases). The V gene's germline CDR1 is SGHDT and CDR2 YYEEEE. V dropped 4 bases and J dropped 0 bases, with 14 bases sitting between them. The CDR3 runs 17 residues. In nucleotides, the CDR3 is TGTGCCAGCAGCATCCCTGGACAGCCCTCTGGGGCCAACGTCCTGACTTTC. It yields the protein CASSIPGQPSGANVLTF.

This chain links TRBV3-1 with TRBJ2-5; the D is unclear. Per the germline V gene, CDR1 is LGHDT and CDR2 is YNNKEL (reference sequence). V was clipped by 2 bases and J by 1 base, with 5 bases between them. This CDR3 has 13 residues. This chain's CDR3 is CASSQWVQETQYF. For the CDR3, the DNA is TGTGCCAGCAGCCAATGGGTCCAAGAGACCCAGTACTTC.

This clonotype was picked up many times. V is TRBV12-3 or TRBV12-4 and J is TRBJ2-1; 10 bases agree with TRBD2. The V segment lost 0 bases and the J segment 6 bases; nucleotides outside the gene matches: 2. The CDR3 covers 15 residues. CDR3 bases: TGTGCCAGCAGTTTAGCGCTAGCGGGAGCCAATGAGCAGTTCTTC. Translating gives CASSLALAGANEQFF.

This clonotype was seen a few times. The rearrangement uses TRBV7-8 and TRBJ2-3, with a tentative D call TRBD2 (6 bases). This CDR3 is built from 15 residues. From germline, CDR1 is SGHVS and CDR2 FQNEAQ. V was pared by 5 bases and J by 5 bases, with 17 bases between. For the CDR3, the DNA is TGTGCCAGCAGCGCCTATTCCCCCGGGGGAGATACGCAGTATTTT. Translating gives CASSAYSPGGDTQYF.

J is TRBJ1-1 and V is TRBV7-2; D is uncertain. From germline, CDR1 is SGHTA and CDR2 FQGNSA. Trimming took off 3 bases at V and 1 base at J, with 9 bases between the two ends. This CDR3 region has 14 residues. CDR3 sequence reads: CASSFNSWNTEAFF. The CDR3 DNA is TGTGCCAGCAGCTTTAATTCCTGGAACACTGAAGCTTTCTTT.

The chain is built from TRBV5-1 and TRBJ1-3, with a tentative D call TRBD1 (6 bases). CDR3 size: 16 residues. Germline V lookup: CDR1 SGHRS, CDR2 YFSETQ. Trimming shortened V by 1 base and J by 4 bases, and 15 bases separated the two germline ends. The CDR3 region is CASSLMQGIIGNTIYF. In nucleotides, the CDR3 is TGCGCCAGCAGCTTGATGCAGGGGATTATAGGAAACACCATATATTTT.

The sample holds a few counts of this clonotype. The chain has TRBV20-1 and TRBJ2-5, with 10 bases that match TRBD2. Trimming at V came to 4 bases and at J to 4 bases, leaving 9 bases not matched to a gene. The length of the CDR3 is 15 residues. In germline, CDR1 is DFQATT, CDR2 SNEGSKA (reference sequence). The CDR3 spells CSANRGLASGETQYF. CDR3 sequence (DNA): TGCAGTGCTAACCGGGGACTAGCGAGCGGAGAGACCCAGTACTTC.

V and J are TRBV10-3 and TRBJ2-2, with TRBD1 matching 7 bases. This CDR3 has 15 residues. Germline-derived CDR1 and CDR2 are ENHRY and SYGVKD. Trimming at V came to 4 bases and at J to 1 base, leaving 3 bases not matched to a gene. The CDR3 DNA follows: TGTGCCATCAGTGGCTCAGGGGGGAACACCGGGGAGCTGTTTTTT. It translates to CAISGSGGNTGELFF.